This T cell receptor (beta chain) derives from a study of T-cell memory formation after mild COVID-19. TCRdb analysed the 5' RACE reads with MiXCR anew, one entry per CDR3 protein. The top ten clones hold roughly 21% of a sample with 350,000 to 550,000 distinct CDR3 sequences, roughly 17% of them seen once. This clonotype has only a few counts. With 3 bases removed from V and 0 bases from J, the gap between germline ends came to 9 bases. The germline CDR1 and CDR2 sequences are SGHTA and FQGNSA. The CDR3 contains 16 residues. The receptor's source is a man aged 18 to 30 who had mild COVID-19 (a few samples of this study predate the infection). Cell type and time point are not known. The sequenced material came from PBMCs or a T cell subset sorted from them (not recorded which). This rearrangement joins TRBV7-2 to TRBJ2-6; tentatively, D is TRBD1 (5 bases). CDR3 region: CASSLGPDSGANVLTF. The CDR3 nucleotides read TGTGCCAGCAGCTTGGGGCCTGACTCTGGGGCCAACGTCCTGACTTTC. Together with reference TRBV7-2 and TRBJ2-6, the CDR3 gives the full variable domain: GAGVSQSPSNKVTEKGKDVELRCDPISGHTALYWYRQSLGQGLEFLIYFQGNSAPDKSGLPSDRFSAERTGGSVSTLTIQRTQQEDSAVYLCASSLGPDSGANVLTFGAGSRLTVL.